The 20 T cell receptor beta chains below all came from one sample that was sequenced in a study of blood T cell repertoires in COVID-19 (dated by TCRdb to the early 2020s). The library was produced with the immunoSEQ multiplex PCR assay. Entries here come from immuneACCESS through TCRdb and include only in-frame sequences with V and J called. Some clones fail to appear in such tables; in the studies checked, an unresolved V gene covers under half of the shortfall, and the cause of the remainder is unknown. The sample has more than 150,000 clones on record, roughly 82% of them singletons. Together, the top ten hold 12% of the sample. The specimen sequenced was PBMCs or T cells enriched from blood (not recorded which). All receptors come from a man aged 40-55 years who had recovered from COVID-19.

J is TRBJ2-2 and V is TRBV7-3; D perhaps matches TRBD1 (6 bases). V lost 5 bases to trimming and J lost 3 bases, with 16 bases between them. The CDR3 length is 16 residues. CDR1 and CDR2 from the germline V gene are SGHTA and FQGTGA. Here the CDR3 reads CASSQGSLLDTGELFF. The CDR3 nucleotides are TGTGCCAGCAGCCAGGGGTCGCTTCTCGACACCGGGGAGCTGTTTTTT.

This clone was counted a few times. In nucleotides, the CDR3 is TGCGCCAGCAGCCAAGGTGGACTACAGGGGGCCTACAATGAGCAGTTCTTC. Protein: CASSQGGLQGAYNEQFF. This chain joins TRBV4-1 and TRBJ2-1; the match to TRBD1 covers 8 bases. The J segment lost 2 bases and the V segment lost 1 base, leaving 7 bases of the junction unmatched. This CDR3 has 17 amino acids. Germline CDR1 and CDR2: MGHRA and YSYEKL.

The chain is built from TRBV6-2 or TRBV6-3 and TRBJ2-2; unclear D gene. Trimming left V 6 bases short and J 5 bases short, with 7 bases between. The CDR3 contains 12 residues. Germline CDR1 reads MNHEY; CDR2 reads SVGEGT. The CDR3 DNA reads TGTGCCAGCAGCTTAAAAACCGGGGAGCTGTTTTTT. Translating gives CASSLKTGELFF.

This sequence joins TRBV5-1 and TRBJ1-1, with 7 bases matching TRBD1. The V and J ends lost 3 bases and 8 bases, in that order; junction bases with no gene match: 10. The CDR3 loop spans 14 amino acids. The germline V gene encodes CDR1 SGHRS and CDR2 YFSETQ. The CDR3 spells CASSSAYRGPEAFF. The CDR3 DNA reads TGCGCCAGCAGCTCAGCCTACAGGGGTCCCGAAGCTTTCTTT.

The chain combines TRBV6-2 or TRBV6-3 with TRBJ2-5; possibly TRBD2 for D (6 bases). The V gene lost 2 bases and the J gene lost 10 bases, with 8 bases spanning the gap. Germline V gives CDR1 MNHEY, CDR2 SVGEGT. The CDR3 sequence is 11 residues long. The CDR3 DNA reads TGTGCCAGCAGTTACCAAGCGGGCCAGTACTTC. Protein: CASSYQAGQYF.

The gene calls are TRBV7-9 and TRBJ2-5; 8 nucleotides agree with TRBD2. CDR1 SEHNR and CDR2 FQNEAQ come from the germline V gene (reference sequence). The length of the CDR3 is 16 residues. Trimming removed 2 bases from V and 7 bases from J; junction bases left unmatched: 12. DNA for the CDR3: TGTGCCAGCAGCTTACCGGGACTAGAGGGGGTCGGGACCCAGTACTTC. As protein: CASSLPGLEGVGTQYF.

CDR3 DNA: TGTGCCAGCAGTTTATTAGCGGGAGGGTCGGAGACCCAGTACTTC. Its protein product is CASSLLAGGSETQYF. V and J are TRBV28 and TRBJ2-5, with 11 bases identical to TRBD2. The ends lost 1 base at V and 5 bases at J; junction bases unmatched: 3. The CDR3 covers 15 residues. Looked up from germline, CDR1 is MDHEN and CDR2 is SYDVKM.

In this sample, this clone turned up once. The chain uses TRBV5-6 and TRBJ2-7; 8 bases map to TRBD1. CDR1 is SGHDT and CDR2 is YYEEEE in the germline V gene. This CDR3 is 15 amino acids long. V trimming: 4 bases; J trimming: 7 bases; junction bases outside the gene matches: 13. The chain's CDR3 is CASSIGPSTGGEQYV. Written as DNA, the CDR3 is TGTGCCAGCAGCATCGGCCCTAGCACAGGGGGGGAGCAGTACGTC.

This clone was found once. The rearrangement links TRBV3-1 (or the pseudogene TRBV3-2) to TRBJ2-5, with TRBD2 identical over 14 bases. CDR1 is LGHDT, CDR2 YNNKEL, per germline (reference sequence). The J segment lost 1 base and the V segment lost 4 bases, leaving 2 bases of the junction unmatched. The CDR3 has 16 residues. In DNA, the CDR3 is TGTGCCAGCAGCCCAGGACTAGCGGGAGGCCAAGAGACCCAGTACTTC. Protein sequence: CASSPGLAGGQETQYF.

The chain combines TRBV7-9 with TRBJ2-1; D not resolved. This CDR3 region has 12 residues. Deletions cut 5 bases from V and 5 bases from J, with 7 bases between. Germline lookup yields CDR1 SEHNR and CDR2 FQNEAQ (reference sequence). For the CDR3, the DNA is TGTGCCAGCAGCGAGCGCGACAATGAGCAGTTCTTC. It is translated as CASSERDNEQFF.

The genes are TRBV27 and TRBJ1-4; 8 bases are shared with TRBD1. Germline V gene lookup returns CDR1 MNHEY and CDR2 SMNVEV (reference sequence). The CDR3 spans 16 residues. The J segment lost 8 bases and the V segment lost 4 bases, leaving 12 bases of the junction unmatched. In nucleotides, the CDR3 is TGTGCCAGCAGTTCCTACTTCGACAGGGGAGAAGAAAAACTGTTTTTT. Translation gives CASSSYFDRGEEKLFF.

The CDR3 DNA sequence: TGTGCCAGCAGTTCCCCGGGGGTAACCAGTCCCTACGAGCAGTACTTC. This gives the protein CASSSPGVTSPYEQYF. The chain uses TRBV28 and TRBJ2-7; tentative D call: TRBD2 (6 bases). CDR1 is MDHEN, CDR2 SYDVKM, per germline. The CDR3 loop spans 16 amino acids. V shed 4 bases and J shed 2 bases, with 18 bases lying between them.

This clone occurred once. This chain links TRBV9 with TRBJ1-1; tentatively, D is TRBD1 (6 bases). From germline, CDR1 is SGDLS and CDR2 YYNGEE. Trimming took off 1 base at V and 5 bases at J, with 12 bases between the two ends. The CDR3 runs to 14 residues. The CDR3 sequence: CASSVLGQTTEAFF. Written as DNA, the CDR3 is TGTGCCAGCAGCGTACTCGGACAGACAACTGAAGCTTTCTTT.

This rearrangement joins TRBV7-9 to TRBJ1-1; D possibly corresponds to TRBD1 (6 bases). Per the germline V gene, CDR1 is SEHNR and CDR2 is FQNEAQ (reference sequence). CDR3 length: 13 amino acids. Between the trimmed V and J ends, which lost 2 bases and 12 bases, there was a span of 16 bases. Written as DNA, the CDR3 is TGTGCCAGCAGCTTAACAGGGTCCGATGTATCTTTCTTT. As protein: CASSLTGSDVSFF.

V and J are TRBV19 and TRBJ1-2; tentative D call: TRBD1 (5 bases). V lost 2 bases and J 3 bases, leaving 10 bases between the germline ends. The germline gives CDR1 LNHDA, CDR2 SQIVND (reference sequence). The CDR3 spans 14 residues. CDR3 region: CASSIYQGHYGYTF. DNA for the CDR3: TGTGCCAGTAGTATATACCAGGGCCACTATGGCTACACCTTC.

The J gene is TRBJ1-1, the V gene TRBV19, with unresolved D. Germline V gives CDR1 LNHDA, CDR2 SQIVND (reference sequence). CDR3 length equals 12 residues. V dropped 10 bases and J dropped 10 bases, with 19 bases sitting between them. CDR3 amino acids: CATLSGFRGAFF. The CDR3 coding sequence is TGTGCCACCCTCAGCGGGTTCCGGGGAGCTTTCTTT.

This sequence joins TRBV2 and TRBJ2-1; D remains ambiguous. The CDR3 is 14 residues long. Germline V gives CDR1 SNHLY, CDR2 FYNNEI. Trimming cost V 5 bases and J 0 bases, with 8 bases left between them. The CDR3 region is CASSSLSSYNEQFF. The CDR3 bases are TGTGCCAGCAGTAGCCTGAGCTCCTACAATGAGCAGTTCTTC.

The rearrangement uses TRBV12-3 or TRBV12-4 and TRBJ2-1; no clear D. V was cut by 6 bases and J by 6 bases, with 12 bases left in between. This CDR3 comprises 13 residues. CDR3: CASSSTPRNEQFF. DNA for the CDR3: TGTGCCAGCAGCTCGACTCCCCGCAATGAGCAGTTCTTC.

The genes are TRBV13 and TRBJ2-3; D is uncertain. The CDR3 loop spans 12 amino acids. CDR1 PRHDT and CDR2 FYEKMQ come from the germline V gene (reference sequence). V lost 9 bases and J 4 bases, leaving 11 bases between the germline ends. CDR3 sequence (DNA): TGTGCCAGTCAAAGAGTGGCAGATACGCAGTATTTT. Residues: CASQRVADTQYF.

This clone was detected only once. This CDR3 reads CATSRVGQINSPLHF. In DNA, the CDR3 is TGTGCCACCAGCAGAGTCGGACAGATTAATTCACCCCTCCACTTT. The chain joins TRBV15 to TRBJ1-6; a possible D gene is TRBD1 (6 bases). The CDR3 contains 15 residues. The V gene's germline CDR1 is LNHNV and CDR2 YYDKDF (reference sequence). The V gene lost 1 base and the J gene lost 6 bases, with 10 bases spanning the gap.